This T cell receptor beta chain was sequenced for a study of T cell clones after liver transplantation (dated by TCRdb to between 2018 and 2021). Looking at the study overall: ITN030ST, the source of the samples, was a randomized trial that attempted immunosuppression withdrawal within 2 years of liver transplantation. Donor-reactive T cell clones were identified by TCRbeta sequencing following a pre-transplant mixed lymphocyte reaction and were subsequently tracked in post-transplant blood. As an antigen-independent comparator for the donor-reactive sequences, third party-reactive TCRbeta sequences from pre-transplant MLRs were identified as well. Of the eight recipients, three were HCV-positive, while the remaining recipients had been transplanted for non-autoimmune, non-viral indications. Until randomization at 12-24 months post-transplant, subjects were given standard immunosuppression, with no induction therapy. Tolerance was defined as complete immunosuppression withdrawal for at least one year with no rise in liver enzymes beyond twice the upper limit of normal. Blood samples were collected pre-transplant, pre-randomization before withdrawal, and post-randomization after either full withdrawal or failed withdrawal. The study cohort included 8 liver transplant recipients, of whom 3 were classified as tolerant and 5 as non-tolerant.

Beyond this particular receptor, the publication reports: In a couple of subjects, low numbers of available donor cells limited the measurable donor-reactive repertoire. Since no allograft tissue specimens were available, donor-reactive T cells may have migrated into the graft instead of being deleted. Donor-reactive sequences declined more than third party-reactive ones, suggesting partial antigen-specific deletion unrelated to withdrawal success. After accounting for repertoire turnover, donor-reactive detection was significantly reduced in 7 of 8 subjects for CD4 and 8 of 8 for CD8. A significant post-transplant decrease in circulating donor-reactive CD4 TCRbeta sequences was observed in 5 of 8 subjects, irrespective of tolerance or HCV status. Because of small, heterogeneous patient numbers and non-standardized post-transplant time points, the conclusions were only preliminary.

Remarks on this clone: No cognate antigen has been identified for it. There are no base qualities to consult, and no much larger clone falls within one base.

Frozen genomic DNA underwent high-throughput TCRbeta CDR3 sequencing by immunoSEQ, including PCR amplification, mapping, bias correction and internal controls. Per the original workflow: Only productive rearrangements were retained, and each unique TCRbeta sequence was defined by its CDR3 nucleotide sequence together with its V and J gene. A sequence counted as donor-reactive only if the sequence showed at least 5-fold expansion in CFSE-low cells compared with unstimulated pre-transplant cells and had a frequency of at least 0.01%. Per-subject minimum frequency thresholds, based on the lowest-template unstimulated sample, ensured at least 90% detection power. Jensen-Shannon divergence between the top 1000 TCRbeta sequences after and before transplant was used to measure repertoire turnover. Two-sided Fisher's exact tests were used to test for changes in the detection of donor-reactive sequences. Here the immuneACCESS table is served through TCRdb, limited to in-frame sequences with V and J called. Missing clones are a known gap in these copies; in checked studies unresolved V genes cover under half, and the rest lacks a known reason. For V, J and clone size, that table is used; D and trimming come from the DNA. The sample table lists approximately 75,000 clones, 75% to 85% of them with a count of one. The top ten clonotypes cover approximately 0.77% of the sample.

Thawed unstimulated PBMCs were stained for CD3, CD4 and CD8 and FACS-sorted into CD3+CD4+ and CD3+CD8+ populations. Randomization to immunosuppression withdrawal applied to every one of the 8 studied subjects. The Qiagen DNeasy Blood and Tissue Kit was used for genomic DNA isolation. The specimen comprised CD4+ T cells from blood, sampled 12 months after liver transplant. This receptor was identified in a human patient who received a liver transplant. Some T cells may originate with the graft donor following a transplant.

At the DNA level, the sequence is TGTGCCAGCAGCTTAGCGGGAGGGCCCGTTGAGCAGTTCTTC. Translation gives CASSLAGGPVEQFF. Here the chain combines TRBV11-2 and TRBJ2-1; TRBD2 aligns with 8 central bases. Taken from the germline V gene, the CDR1 and CDR2 loops are SGHAT and FQNNGV. V lost 1 base and J lost 9 bases, and the count of bases not matched to a germline gene is 5. Taken from cysteine to phenylalanine, the CDR3 has 14 residues. The kept DNA is CDR3 alone, 42 bases in frame from the first base.